The clone carrying this T cell receptor beta chain was counted a few times. The antigen remains undetermined. This sample stems from a study of blood T cells in healthy people across ages. Overall study findings and caveats: Donor CMV status was unknown, possibly confounding expanded clonotype changes.

Alongside a J-beta primer mix, a sample-barcoded 5' primer served in a second PCR lasting about 7 to 11 cycles. Researchers report that a template-switch adaptor with 12 random nucleotides tagged each cDNA molecule. TCRdb re-analysed the 5' RACE reads in MiXCR, keeping a single row per CDR3 protein. Here the sample spans 800,000 to 1,300,000 distinct CDR3 sequences, around 27% being singletons. These records were also assigned to another study, of T cells of mothers and their children.

The sequence was obtained from a girl aged 2 to 10 in good health. What was sequenced was blood.

CDR3: CSVEDPDRPRTIQYF. The CDR3 DNA reads as TGCAGCGTTGAAGACCCCGACCGACCCCGTACCATTCAGTACTTC. The chain joins TRBV29-1 to TRBJ2-4; D is undetermined. CDR1 and CDR2 from the germline V gene are SQVTM and ANQGSEA. This CDR3 region has 15 residues. The ends were cut back, 0 bases at V and 9 bases at J, with 18 bases in the middle. Full variable domain (remainder filled in from reference TRBV29-1 and TRBJ2-4): SAVISQKPSRDICQRGTSLTIQCQVDSQVTMMFWYRQQPGQSLTLIATANQGSEATYESGFVIDKFPISRPNLTFSTLTVSNMSPEDSSIYLCSVEDPDRPRTIQYFGAGTRLSVL.